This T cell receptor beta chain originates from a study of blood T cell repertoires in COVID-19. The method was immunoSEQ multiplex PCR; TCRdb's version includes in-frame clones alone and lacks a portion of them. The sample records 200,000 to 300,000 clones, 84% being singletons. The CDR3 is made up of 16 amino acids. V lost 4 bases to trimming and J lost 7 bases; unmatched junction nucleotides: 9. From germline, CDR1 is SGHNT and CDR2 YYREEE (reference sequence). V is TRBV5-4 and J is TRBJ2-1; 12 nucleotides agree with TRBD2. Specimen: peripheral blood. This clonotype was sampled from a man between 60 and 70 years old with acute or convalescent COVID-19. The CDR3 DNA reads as TGTGCCAGCAGCCACGGGGGACTAGCGGGTCCTAATGAGCAGTTCTTC. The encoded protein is CASSHGGLAGPNEQFF.